The source of this T cell receptor beta chain is a study of PD-1 blockade in classical Hodgkin lymphoma. Study-wide results and limits: Newly diagnosed patients were reported to exhibit reduced baseline TCR diversity relative to healthy donors. By C4D1, diversity of CD4+ TCRs had risen significantly, whereas that of CD8+ TCRs had not. Patients excluded were those beginning nivolumab under 1 year after ASCT.

V dropped 0 bases and J dropped 4; count of bases not matched to a gene: 2. This CDR3 comprises 16 residues. The germline CDR1 and CDR2 sequences are SGHRS and YFSETQ. A note on this clone: Its antigen is as yet unknown.

Only in-frame clones appear in the TCRdb table, and some are missing; sequencing was by immunoSEQ multiplex PCR. The profile shows around 11,000 clones, about 80% of them singletons. Every patient was affected by relapse after autologous stem cell transplantation, while exposure to brentuximab vedotin was not uniform. Classification of best responses gave complete response, partial response or progressive disease. The chain links TRBV5-1 to TRBJ2-6; TRBD1 agrees at 9 bases. Material: peripheral blood mononuclear cells (PBMCs), obtained at baseline. The TCR comes from a human donor with classical Hodgkin lymphoma. The CDR3 loop is CASSLAGTGGANVLTF. The CDR3 nucleotides read TGCGCCAGCAGCTTGGCCGGGACAGGGGGGGCCAACGTCCTGACTTTC.